The 10 T cell receptor beta chains below come from one sample, sequenced in a study of shared clonotypes between healthy human individuals. Libraries were prepared by immunoSEQ multiplex PCR; TCRdb keeps only in-frame clonotypes and omits some of them. Here the sample spans 560,000 or so clones, about 95% being singletons. Naive CD8 cells, CD45RO-negative and positively selected for CCR7, excluded terminally differentiated effector memory CD45RA+ cells. The sequenced material came from naive CD8+ T cells sorted from blood. All receptors derive from a woman aged 30 to 39 in good health.

The rearrangement uses TRBV6-5 and TRBJ1-3; D is perhaps TRBD1 (5 bases). V lost 2 bases and J 0 bases, leaving 8 bases between the germline ends. The germline gives CDR1 MNHEY, CDR2 SVGAGI. The CDR3 totals 15 residues. The CDR3 DNA is TGTGCCAGCAGTTACCGGGACGGCTCTGGAAACACCATATATTTT. Protein sequence: CASSYRDGSGNTIYF.

The CDR3 DNA reads TGTGCCAGCAGCCAAACTAGCGCTAGTGAGCAGTTCTTC. This codes for CASSQTSASEQFF. The V gene is TRBV7-3, the J gene TRBJ2-1; 7 bases are a match to TRBD2. Germline CDR1 is SGHTA and CDR2 is FQGTGA. The CDR3 covers 13 residues. J lost 9 bases, V lost 5 bases, and 7 bases had no gene match. The complete variable domain, with remaining parts taken from reference TRBV7-3 and TRBJ2-1, reads GAGVSQTPSNKVTEKGKYVELRCDPISGHTALYWYRQSLGQGPEFLIYFQGTGAADDSGLPNDRFFAVRPEGSVSTLKIQRTERGDSAVYLCASSQTSASEQFFGPGTRLTVL.

The chain joins TRBV6-1 to TRBJ2-7; a possible D gene is TRBD2 (5 bases). The germline V gene has CDR1 MNHNS and CDR2 SASEGT. There are 15 residues in the CDR3. The V and J ends lost 6 bases and 3 bases respectively, with 18 bases between them. The CDR3 region has the DNA TGTGCCAGCAGGGGAATAACGTCCCGGGGCTACGAGCAGTACTTC. Translated, it gives CASRGITSRGYEQYF.

The chain is built from TRBV6-4 and TRBJ1-3; TRBD1 matches at 9 bases. Germline values: CDR1 MRHNA, CDR2 SNTAGT. Losses at the gene ends were 6 bases for V and 8 bases for J; bases not matched to a gene: 8. CDR3 length: 14 amino acids. CDR3 protein: CASRDTGGSDTIYF. For the CDR3, the DNA is TGTGCCAGCAGAGATACAGGGGGCTCGGACACCATATATTTT.

This chain uses TRBV19 with TRBJ1-2, with no clear D. The germline V and J ends were trimmed by 10 bases and 1 base, with 13 bases remaining between them. In germline, CDR1 is LNHDA, CDR2 SQIVND (reference sequence). The CDR3 is 13 amino acids. The CDR3 protein is CAILNTDNYGYTF. The CDR3 DNA reads TGTGCCATTCTAAATACAGATAACTATGGCTACACCTTC.

This chain uses TRBV4-1 with TRBJ1-1; the D is unclear. V gave up 1 base and J gave up 1 base, with 10 bases separating them. Per the germline V gene, CDR1 is MGHRA and CDR2 is YSYEKL. The CDR3 has 15 amino acids. The chain's CDR3 is CASSQVKGSNTEAFF. The CDR3 bases are TGCGCCAGCAGCCAAGTTAAGGGTTCGAACACTGAAGCTTTCTTT.

J is TRBJ1-2 and V is TRBV11-2, with 7 nucleotides matching TRBD1. The trim removed 4 bases at V and 2 bases at J, leaving 10 bases unmatched. Germline V gene sequence: CDR1 SGHAT, CDR2 FQNNGV. This CDR3 has 16 residues. CDR3 residues: CASSSEPGTANYGYTF. The DNA of the CDR3 is TGTGCCAGCAGCTCAGAACCCGGGACAGCCAACTATGGCTACACCTTC.

CDR3 loop: CAGSEAFF. In nucleotides, the CDR3 is TGCGCCGGAAGCGAAGCTTTCTTT. The chain combines TRBV5-1 with TRBJ1-1; the D is unclear. The ends were cut back, 10 bases at V and 8 bases at J, with 6 bases in the middle. In germline, CDR1 is SGHRS, CDR2 YFSETQ. This CDR3 spans 8 amino acids.

The chain links TRBV5-1 to TRBJ2-7, with 12 bases fitting TRBD2. The CDR3 totals 16 residues. Trimming at V came to 4 bases and at J to 5 bases, leaving 10 bases not matched to a gene. Germline assignment: CDR1 SGHRS and CDR2 YFSETQ. This CDR3 is CASSALAGGIMDEQYF. The CDR3 bases are TGCGCCAGCAGCGCACTAGCGGGAGGCATTATGGACGAGCAGTACTTC.

This clone came up once. In nucleotides, the CDR3 is TGTGCCAGCAGCCTCACTAGCGGGAGCACCGGGGAGCTGTTTTTT. Protein: CASSLTSGSTGELFF. The V and J genes are TRBV7-9 and TRBJ2-2, with TRBD2 identical over 11 bases. Germline-derived CDR1 and CDR2 are SEHNR and FQNEAQ (reference sequence). The J segment lost 4 bases and the V segment lost 5 bases, leaving 3 bases of the junction unmatched. The CDR3 is 15 residues long.